Listed below are T cell receptor beta chains from one sample, sequenced in a study of graft-versus-host responses after intestinal transplantation. TCRdb keeps only in-frame clones here, not all; method: immunoSEQ multiplex PCR. The sample contains 70,000 to 95,000 clones, about nine tenths of which appear only once. The antigens for these receptors are not known. The sample was unstimulated CD4+ T cells sorted from spleen or lymph node cells, taken before intestinal transplant. The origin of the receptors is a human donor who received an intestinal transplant. The CDR3 runs from the conserved cysteine through the conserved F or W. The D gene is left open where the match is weak. Only some rows state a clone size, as once, few, many or a class for expanded clones.

NA	TRBD2	TRBV2	TRBJ2-7	TGTGCCAGCAGTTGGCTAGCGGGGGTGGGGGAGCAGTACTTC	CASSWLAGVGEQYF
NA	TRBD1	TRBV5-6	TRBJ1-6	TGTGCCAGCAGCTTGGGGGTTGACAGGGGAAATTCACCCCTCCACTTT	CASSLGVDRGNSPLHF
NA	NA	TRBV11-1	TRBJ1-1	TGTGCCAGCAGGAAACAGCGGATGAACACTGAAGCTTTCTTT	CASRKQRMNTEAFF
NA	TRBD2	TRBV9	TRBJ2-3	TGTGCCAGCAGCGTGATGTCGCGGGGGGGCTATGGGGCAGATACGCAGTATTTT	CASSVMSRGGYGADTQYF
NA	TRBD2	TRBV6-5	TRBJ2-5	TGTGCCAGCAGTTACCCGACTAGCGGGGGGGCAGAGACCCAGTACTTC	CASSYPTSGGAETQYF
once	NA	TRBV29-1	TRBJ2-3	TGCAGCGTTCGAGGGTACACAGATACGCAGTATTTT	CSVRGYTDTQYF
NA	NA	TRBV5-1	TRBJ2-7	TGCGCCAGCAGCTTGGTCAGGGGGGTCTACGAGCAGTACTTC	CASSLVRGVYEQYF
NA	NA	TRBV5-6	TRBJ1-4	TGTGCCAGCAGCTTGGCCCTGGGGAGTGCTGAAAAACTGTTTTTT	CASSLALGSAEKLFF
NA	TRBD2	TRBV5-1	TRBJ2-3	TGCGCCAGCAGCGCCGGACTAGCGGGGTACACAGATACGCAGTATTTT	CASSAGLAGYTDTQYF
NA	NA	TRBV5-5	TRBJ2-5	TGTGCCAGCAGCTTGCGACAGGGACTAGGGGAGACCCAGTACTTC	CASSLRQGLGETQYF
NA	NA	TRBV4-2	TRBJ2-1	TGTGCCAGCAGCCTCATAGGGGATCTGGAACAGTTCTTC	CASSLIGDLEQFF
few	NA	TRBV6-5	TRBJ1-2	TGTGCCACCGGAGCAGGGGCAAGCTACACCTTC	CATGAGASYTF
NA	TRBD2	TRBV14	TRBJ2-7	TGTGCCAGCAGCCGCACAAGCGGGGGGGCCACTGAGCAGTACTTC	CASSRTSGGATEQYF
few	NA	TRBV5-1	TRBJ2-7	TGCGCCAGCAGGAGTGGGGGGACCGGCTCCTACGAGCAGTACTTC	CASRSGGTGSYEQYF
NA	NA	TRBV19	TRBJ1-2	TGTGCCAGTAGTATCCTCCCCGGGGGAAATCGTGACTATGGCTACACCTTC	CASSILPGGNRDYGYTF
NA	NA	TRBV18	TRBJ1-5	TGTGCCAGCTCCAATACAGGGAACGGGGAATTCGCCCAGCATTTT	CASSNTGNGEFAQHF
NA	NA	TRBV18	TRBJ2-5	TGTGCCAGCTCACCACGCGAAGAGACCCAGTACTTC	CASSPREETQYF
NA	TRBD1	TRBV29-1	TRBJ1-4	TGCAGCTACAGGGGGACAGCAAATGAAAAACTGTTTTTT	CSYRGTANEKLFF
NA	TRBD1	TRBV5-1	TRBJ1-2	TGCGCCAGCAGCGACACAGGGGGCGGTGGCTACACCTTC	CASSDTGGGGYTF
NA	NA	TRBV6-5	TRBJ1-1	TGTGCCAGCAGTTACTCGGCAGGGCTGGCTGAAGCTTTCTTT	CASSYSAGLAEAFF
NA	NA	TRBV7-2	TRBJ1-2	TGTGCCAGCAGCTTGGGGGGGCTCTATGGCTACACCTTC	CASSLGGLYGYTF
once	NA	TRBV2	TRBJ2-1	TGTGCCAGCAGTGTTAGAGGGGGAGGGGATGAGCAGTTCTTC	CASSVRGGGDEQFF
NA	NA	TRBV9	TRBJ2-5	TGTGCCAGGGCCCCTGGGACCCAGTACTTC	CARAPGTQYF
NA	NA	TRBV11-2	TRBJ1-5	TGTGCCAGCAGCTTATATGGAGGCCAGCCCCAGCATTTT	CASSLYGGQPQHF
NA	NA	TRBV5-4	TRBJ1-2	TGTGCCAGCAGCTTGGGCAGGGCCATAGCTAACTATGGCTACACCTTC	CASSLGRAIANYGYTF
NA	NA	TRBV12-5	TRBJ1-5	TGTGCTAGTGGCCCCGCGGGGGAGGGTCAGCCCCAGCATTTT	CASGPAGEGQPQHF
NA	NA	TRBV2	TRBJ2-7	TGTGCCAGCAGACCCGGACCTAGCCCCTACGAGCAGTACTTC	CASRPGPSPYEQYF
NA	TRBD1	TRBV4-1	TRBJ2-3	TGCGCCAGCAGCCCTCACCGCCGGGACAGACCTAGCACAGATACGCAGTATTTT	CASSPHRRDRPSTDTQYF
few	TRBD1	TRBV6-6	TRBJ2-7	TGTGCCAGCAGTCGGATCACAGGGGGCGAGCAGTACTTC	CASSRITGGEQYF
NA	NA	TRBV5-1	TRBJ1-6	TGCGCCAGCAGCTTAGAACCCCAGGGTAGCTCCTATAATTCACCCCTCCACTTT	CASSLEPQGSSYNSPLHF
once	NA	TRBV2	TRBJ1-6	TGTGCCAGCAGTGAGGAATGGGGAGGACCCCTCCACTTT	CASSEEWGGPLHF
NA	NA	TRBV5-1	TRBJ2-5	TGCGCCAGCAGCTTGGTGGTGGCATCCCAAGAGACCCAGTACTTC	CASSLVVASQETQYF
NA	NA	TRBV7-3	TRBJ2-5	TGTGCCAGCAGCTTAATAGGGAGTCCGGAGACCCAGTACTTC	CASSLIGSPETQYF
NA	TRBD1	TRBV6-6	TRBJ1-3	TGTGCCAGCAGTTACATAGGGACAGGGGCTGGAAACACCATATATTTT	CASSYIGTGAGNTIYF
NA	TRBD1	TRBV19	TRBJ1-5	TGTGCCAGTAGTACCGCCCCGGGACAGGGCAATCAGCCCCAGCATTTT	CASSTAPGQGNQPQHF
NA	NA	TRBV15	TRBJ1-2	TGTGCCACCAGCAGAGATGGGGAGGGTGGCTACACCTTC	CATSRDGEGGYTF
NA	NA	TRBV7-9	TRBJ1-4	TGTGCCAGCAGCCACGACAGATTGGGGGAAAAACTGTTTTTT	CASSHDRLGEKLFF
NA	NA	TRBV2	TRBJ2-3	TGTGCCAGCAGGGGACTTTTGAGCACAGATACGCAGTATTTT	CASRGLLSTDTQYF
NA	TRBD2	TRBV5-1	TRBJ2-5	TGCGCCAGCAGCGGGACTAGCCAAGAGACCCAGTACTTC	CASSGTSQETQYF
NA	NA	TRBV6-5	TRBJ1-4	TGTGCCAGCAGCCGACCCCCGGGGGGGGGTGAAAAACTGTTTTTT	CASSRPPGGGEKLFF
NA	NA	TRBV20-1	TRBJ2-1	TGCAGTGCTAGAGAAAGCGGTGAGCAGTTCTTC	CSARESGEQFF
NA	TRBD1	TRBV9	TRBJ2-7	TGTGCCAGCAGCGGAGAAACCGGGACAGGGGGCTACGAGCAGTACTTC	CASSGETGTGGYEQYF
NA	TRBD1	TRBV7-2	TRBJ2-7	TGTGCCAGCAGCCCGGACGGGACAGGGTGGTCCTACGAGCAGTACTTC	CASSPDGTGWSYEQYF
NA	NA	TRBV9	TRBJ2-1	TGTGCCAGCAGCCAAGGGGCGACCAGCTCCTACAATGAGCAGTTCTTC	CASSQGATSSYNEQFF
once	TRBD1	TRBV5-8	TRBJ1-5	TGTGCCAGCATCCAGTGGCAGGGGGATAGCAATCAGCCCCAGCATTTT	CASIQWQGDSNQPQHF
NA	TRBD1	TRBV10-3	TRBJ1-1	TGTGCCATCAGTGAGGACAGGGGGTTGAATGAAGCTTTCTTT	CAISEDRGLNEAFF
NA	NA	TRBV9	TRBJ1-2	TGTGCCAGCAAGGGGAAAGGGACTAACTATGGCTACACCTTC	CASKGKGTNYGYTF
NA	TRBD2	TRBV4-1	TRBJ2-4	TGCGCCAGCAGCCAACCCCGGGGGGGGACTCTAGCCAAAAACATTCAGTACTTC	CASSQPRGGTLAKNIQYF
NA	TRBD2	TRBV4-1	TRBJ2-2	TGCGCCAGCAGCCAAGTGGGACTAGCGGGGCCCGGGGAGCTGTTTTTT	CASSQVGLAGPGELFF
NA	TRBD1	TRBV29-1	TRBJ2-3	TGCAGCGCCGGAGACAGGGGCCTCACAGATACGCAGTATTTT	CSAGDRGLTDTQYF
NA	TRBD1	TRBV7-7	TRBJ2-5	TGTGCTAGCAGCCCGTTGGGGACAGGGCAAGAGACCCAGTACTTC	CASSPLGTGQETQYF
NA	NA	TRBV14	TRBJ2-7	TGTGCCAGCAGCCAAGATCGGTATCGCGAGCAGTACTTC	CASSQDRYREQYF
NA	NA	TRBV11-2	TRBJ1-2	TGTGCCAGCAGCCCCTTACAGGGACCGAGGGGCTACACCTTC	CASSPLQGPRGYTF
NA	NA	TRBV6-6	TRBJ2-7	TGTGCCAGCATCCGCATGGGAGGGGGAAACTACGAGCAGTACTTC	CASIRMGGGNYEQYF
NA	NA	TRBV7-3	TRBJ2-3	TGTGCCAGCAGACCGGGGGAAGGGACCGTGGATACGCAGTATTTT	CASRPGEGTVDTQYF